The present entry profiles one T cell receptor (beta chain) with its context. No antigen is known for it. A second about 6 to 12 cycle PCR used barcoded and J-beta primers. TCRdb reprocessed the 5' RACE reads with MiXCR, giving one entry per CDR3 protein. The sample shows 600,000 to 850,000 distinct CDR3 sequences, around 25% of them seen only once. The sample comes from a study of blood T cells in healthy people across ages. Study summary: T cells yielded about one barcoded beta molecule per two cells through template switching.

Findings and caveats of the study: A strong correlation was found between TCR beta diversity and the percentage of naive T cells.

The data also belong to a second study, concerning T cells of mothers and their children. That investigation notes: Once extracted, all RNA went into cDNA synthesis at around 1.6 ug per 15 ul. Detection yielded no persistent microchimeric T cell clones.

Source material: blood. The clonotype comes from a boy aged 5-17 years in good health.

This CDR3 reads CASSWTWTDSISYEQYF. CDR3 sequence (DNA): TGTGCCAGCAGTTGGACTTGGACAGATTCCATTTCCTACGAGCAGTACTTC. The genes are TRBV28 and TRBJ2-7, with D possibly being TRBD1 (6 bases). In germline, CDR1 is MDHEN, CDR2 SYDVKM. V was clipped by 4 bases and J by 1 base, with 20 bases between them. This CDR3 is built from 17 residues.